These 28 T cell receptor beta chains share one sample of origin, sequenced in a study of T cell changes during pregnancy in multiple sclerosis. Clones were read by immunoSEQ multiplex PCR, and TCRdb kept only the in-frame ones, dropping some. The profile shows some 75,000 clones, roughly 95% of them singletons. This specimen consisted of peripheral blood, obtained in the second trimester of pregnancy. The source of these receptors is a female donor with multiple sclerosis, enrolled in a pregnancy study.

The CDR3 DNA reads TGTGCCAGCAGCGGACGCAGGGGGAACACTGAAGCTTTCTTT. It encodes CASSGRRGNTEAFF. The chain combines TRBV7-8 with TRBJ1-1, with a tentative D call TRBD1 (6 bases). CDR3 length: 14 residues. V was trimmed by 5 bases and J by 1 base, leaving 11 bases between them. Germline V gene lookup returns CDR1 SGHVS and CDR2 FQNEAQ.

The rearrangement joins TRBV27 to TRBJ2-7; 8 bases map to TRBD2. The germline gives CDR1 MNHEY, CDR2 SMNVEV (reference sequence). The CDR3 runs to 14 residues. The trim removed 11 bases at V and 6 bases at J, leaving 15 bases unmatched. CDR3 region: CAASGTGGPVEQYF. CDR3 in DNA: TGTGCCGCCTCGGGGACGGGAGGGCCTGTCGAGCAGTACTTC.

This clone was counted once. The chain links TRBV30 to TRBJ2-4; 11 bases are shared with TRBD2. The CDR3 is 18 amino acids. Per the germline V gene, CDR1 is GTSNPN and CDR2 is SVGIG (reference sequence). V shed 1 base, J shed 0 bases, and the junction held 8 bases outside the gene matches. The CDR3 DNA is TGTGCCTGGAGTGGGCCGACTAGCGGGGTACTAGCCAAAAACATTCAGTACTTC. Translating gives CAWSGPTSGVLAKNIQYF.

The chain has TRBV27 and TRBJ2-7; 8 nucleotides align to TRBD2. With V trimmed by 5 bases and J by 3 bases, 6 bases remained unmatched. The germline gives CDR1 MNHEY, CDR2 SMNVEV (reference sequence). This CDR3 region has 14 residues. The CDR3 DNA sequence: TGTGCCAGCAGTGTGGGCCTAGCGGGCTACGAGCAGTACTTC. Its protein product is CASSVGLAGYEQYF.

The rearrangement joins TRBV5-1 to TRBJ2-5; the match to TRBD2 covers 7 bases. The CDR3 has 18 amino acids. Germline CDR1 SGHRS, CDR2 YFSETQ. V was pared by 1 base and J by 5 bases, with 17 bases of the junction left unmatched. CDR3 sequence (DNA): TGCGCCAGCAGCTTGCAACCTAGCGGACCACTTGTGCGGGAGACCCAGTACTTC. Protein sequence: CASSLQPSGPLVRETQYF.

The V and J genes are TRBV18 and TRBJ2-2, with TRBD1 matching 10 bases. V trimming: 8 bases; J trimming: 4 bases; junction bases outside the gene matches: 4. The CDR3 is made up of 14 amino acids. Germline CDR1 is KGHSH and CDR2 is LQKENI. The CDR3 coding sequence is TGTGCCAGCCCGACAGGGGGCATCACCGGGGAGCTGTTTTTT. Its translation: CASPTGGITGELFF.

The V call is TRBV6-5, the J call TRBJ1-3; D possibly corresponds to TRBD1 (6 bases). The V gene lost 6 bases and the J gene lost 0 bases, with 12 bases spanning the gap. The CDR3 contains 15 residues. Germline V gives CDR1 MNHEY, CDR2 SVGAGI. CDR3 protein: CASRPDRSSGNTIYF. In DNA form, the CDR3 reads TGTGCCAGCAGACCTGACAGGAGCTCTGGAAACACCATATATTTT.

This clone turned up a few times. The chain couples TRBV9 to TRBJ1-2; the D gene is possibly TRBD1 (6 bases). CDR1 and CDR2 from the germline V gene are SGDLS and YYNGEE. The CDR3 is 16 amino acids. The V and J ends lost 0 bases and 6 bases respectively, with 18 bases between them. The CDR3 nucleotides are TGTGCCAGCAGCGTAGATTACGGCAGGGGAACGGATGGCTACACCTTC. Residues: CASSVDYGRGTDGYTF.

The chain recombines TRBV18 with TRBJ2-7; D is uncertain. Trimming removed 8 bases at V and 8 bases at J, with 25 bases between. CDR1 and CDR2 from the germline V gene are KGHSH and LQKENI. The CDR3 loop spans 15 amino acids. CDR3 bases: TGTGCCAGCCCCCCCCCACCGGTTCAGGAAACCCAGCAGTACTTC. Translated: CASPPPPVQETQQYF.

V usage is TRBV18 and J usage is TRBJ2-7; 8 bases align to TRBD1. V gave up 6 bases and J gave up 6 bases; unmatched junction bases: 13. The length of the CDR3 is 15 residues. CDR1 is KGHSH and CDR2 is LQKENI in the germline V gene. The CDR3 loop reads CASSPKGLTGGEQYF. Here the CDR3 DNA reads TGTGCCAGCTCCCCCAAAGGCCTAACAGGGGGCGAGCAGTACTTC.

V and J are TRBV29-1 and TRBJ2-7; D is uncertain. V shed 0 bases and J shed 2 bases, with 5 bases lying between them. The CDR3 spans 12 residues. Germline CDR1 SQVTM, CDR2 ANQGSEA. CDR3 nucleotide sequence: TGCAGCGTTGAAGATCTAGCCTACGAGCAGTACTTC. This encodes CSVEDLAYEQYF.

The CDR3 protein is CASSQEQLSSYEQYF. CDR3 sequence (DNA): TGTGCCAGCAGCCAAGAACAGTTGAGCTCCTACGAGCAGTACTTC. The rearrangement joins TRBV14 to TRBJ2-7; D not resolved. This CDR3 has 15 residues. Germline CDR1 is SGHDN and CDR2 is FVKESK. Trimming pared 0 bases from V and 0 bases from J, leaving 9 bases between.

The chain has TRBV19 and TRBJ1-2; a possible D gene is TRBD1 (5 bases). Germline V gene data show CDR1 as LNHDA and CDR2 as SQIVND (reference sequence). The V and J ends lost 7 bases and 8 bases respectively, with 20 bases between them. The CDR3 totals 14 residues. The CDR3 DNA reads as TGTGCCAGTACCACTTCGGGGGGGACCGGCGGCTACACCTTC. Its translation is CASTTSGGTGGYTF.

The V gene is TRBV19, the J gene TRBJ2-1, with 7 nucleotides matching TRBD1. CDR1 and CDR2 (germline): LNHDA, SQIVND (reference sequence). This CDR3 has 13 residues. V dropped 5 bases and J dropped 4; count of bases not matched to a gene: 2. The CDR3, as DNA: TGTGCCAGTAGTTGGGGACAGTACAATGAGCAGTTCTTC. This codes for CASSWGQYNEQFF.

Turning to this clone: Other nucleotide sequences from this sample produce the same CDR3. This chain links TRBV30 with TRBJ1-3, with TRBD1 matching 7 bases. Unmatched junction bases numbered 13, after V lost 5 bases and J lost 0 bases. There are 17 residues in the CDR3. From germline, CDR1 is GTSNPN and CDR2 SVGIG (reference sequence). CDR3 coding DNA: TGTGCCTGGGGAGACCCACGGACAGGAAGCTCTGGAAACACCATATATTTT. This translates into CAWGDPRTGSSGNTIYF.

The V and J genes are TRBV10-2 and TRBJ2-2, with 8 nucleotides matching TRBD2. CDR3 size: 15 residues. Germline values: CDR1 WSHSY, CDR2 SAAADI. V trimming: 2 bases; J trimming: 5 bases; junction bases outside the gene matches: 4. The CDR3 sequence is CASSEGLAGTGELFF. CDR3 nucleotides: TGCGCCAGCAGTGAGGGACTAGCTGGGACCGGGGAGCTGTTTTTT.

The count of this clone is one. This chain links TRBV19 with TRBJ1-2; a possible D gene is TRBD1 (5 bases). The CDR3 is 15 amino acids. Germline loops: CDR1 LNHDA, CDR2 SQIVND (reference sequence). V was pared by 2 bases and J by 4 bases, with 14 bases between. CDR3 region: CASSILPRTIYGYTF. The CDR3 DNA reads as TGTGCCAGTAGTATACTACCACGGACAATCTATGGCTACACCTTC.

There are a few counts of this clone. This chain connects TRBV14 to TRBJ1-1; the D is unclear. Germline CDR1 reads SGHDN; CDR2 reads FVKESK. The CDR3 sequence is 15 residues long. Trimming pared 4 bases from V and 2 bases from J, leaving 14 bases between. As DNA, the CDR3 is TGTGCCAGCAGCCGTGTGGCACAGCTAAACACTGAAGCTTTCTTT. As protein: CASSRVAQLNTEAFF.

The chain couples TRBV18 to TRBJ2-3; 8 bases map to TRBD1. CDR1 is KGHSH, CDR2 LQKENI, per germline. The V gene end was trimmed by 6 bases and the J gene end by 4 bases; junction bases not matched to a gene: 6. This CDR3 region has 14 residues. The CDR3 DNA reads TGTGCCAGCTCCCAACACAGGGGGGCAGATACGCAGTATTTT. Translation: CASSQHRGADTQYF.

The J gene is TRBJ2-1, the V gene TRBV7-9, with 12 nucleotides matching TRBD2. There are 15 residues in the CDR3. V lost 5 bases, J lost 7 bases, and 6 bases stayed unmatched. Germline V gives CDR1 SEHNR, CDR2 FQNEAQ (reference sequence). The CDR3 loop reads CASSPTSGGRNEQFF. CDR3 in DNA: TGTGCCAGCAGCCCTACTAGCGGGGGGCGGAATGAGCAGTTCTTC.

J is TRBJ2-3 and V is TRBV6-5, with 8 bases identical to TRBD1. J lost 4 bases, V lost 2 bases, and 5 bases had no gene match. This CDR3 contains 15 residues. Per germline, CDR1 MNHEY and CDR2 SVGAGI. The CDR3 region has the DNA TGTGCCAGCAGTTACGGGGCACAGGGGGCAGATACGCAGTATTTT. Translated: CASSYGAQGADTQYF.

This clone turned up a few times. CDR3 sequence: CASSLGRAGSGPRRETQYF. The CDR3 bases are TGTGCCAGCAGCTTAGGGAGGGCAGGGTCAGGCCCCCGAAGGGAGACCCAGTACTTC. The rearrangement joins TRBV7-9 to TRBJ2-5, with a possible D match to TRBD2 (6 bases). Trimming stripped 1 base from V and 5 bases from J, with 26 bases between. The CDR3 has 19 residues. The germline V gene has CDR1 SEHNR and CDR2 FQNEAQ (reference sequence).

V and J are TRBV5-6 and TRBJ2-7, with unresolved D. The CDR3 has 15 amino acids. Trimming took off 0 bases at V and 2 bases at J, with 12 bases between the two ends. The germline gives CDR1 SGHDT, CDR2 YYEEEE. The CDR3 loop is CASSLASYMAYEQYF. CDR3 DNA: TGTGCCAGCAGCTTGGCATCGTACATGGCCTACGAGCAGTACTTC.

The chain couples TRBV7-2 to TRBJ2-7, with D hard to call. The CDR3 covers 14 residues. Germline-derived CDR1 and CDR2 are SGHTA and FQGNSA. Trimming left V 2 bases short and J 1 base short, with 9 bases between. The CDR3 nucleotides read TGTGCCAGCAGCTTAACTCAGGCTTCCTACGAGCAGTACTTC. Its translation: CASSLTQASYEQYF.

The chain employs TRBV19 and TRBJ2-1, with TRBD1 matching 9 bases. With 6 bases clipped from V and 5 bases from J, the junction kept 17 bases outside the gene matches. The CDR3 totals 18 residues. The V gene's germline CDR1 is LNHDA and CDR2 SQIVND (reference sequence). CDR3 residues: CASRKGQGEFSPHNEQFF. CDR3 nucleotides: TGTGCCAGTAGGAAGGGACAGGGTGAATTTTCCCCTCACAATGAGCAGTTCTTC.

This sequence joins TRBV4-1 and TRBJ2-7, with a weak D call TRBD1 (6 bases). V gave up 3 bases and J gave up 0 bases, with 9 bases separating them. The CDR3 is 14 amino acids. CDR1 is MGHRA and CDR2 is YSYEKL in the germline V gene. The CDR3 DNA follows: TGCGCCAGCAGCCATACAGGGAGCTCCTACGAGCAGTACTTC. Translating it yields CASSHTGSSYEQYF.

The genes are TRBV5-4 and TRBJ2-3; 8 bases fit TRBD2. V was clipped by 4 bases and J by 2 bases; unmatched bases: 12. Per germline, CDR1 SGHNT and CDR2 YYREEE (reference sequence). This CDR3 spans 17 amino acids. The CDR3 DNA is TGTGCCAGCAGCCCTGAGCTCCTTAGCGGGAACACAGATACGCAGTATTTT. This gives the protein CASSPELLSGNTDTQYF.

This clone appeared once. This chain connects TRBV5-4 to TRBJ2-7; 8 nucleotides align to TRBD2. V lost 1 base to trimming and J lost 4 bases; unmatched junction nucleotides: 7. CDR1 is SGHNT, CDR2 YYREEE, per germline (reference sequence). This CDR3 comprises 15 residues. The CDR3 DNA reads TGTGCCAGCAGCTTGCAACGGGAGGGGAAGTACGAGCAGTACTTC. This gives the protein CASSLQREGKYEQYF.